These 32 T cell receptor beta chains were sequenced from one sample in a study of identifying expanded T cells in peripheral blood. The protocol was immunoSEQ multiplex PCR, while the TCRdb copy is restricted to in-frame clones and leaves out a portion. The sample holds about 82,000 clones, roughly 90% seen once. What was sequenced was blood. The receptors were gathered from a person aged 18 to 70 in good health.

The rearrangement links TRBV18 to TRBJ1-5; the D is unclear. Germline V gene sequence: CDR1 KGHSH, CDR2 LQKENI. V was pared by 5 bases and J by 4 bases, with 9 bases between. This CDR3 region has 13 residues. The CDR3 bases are TGTGCCAGCTCAGCGTGGGGAAATCAGCCCCAGCATTTT. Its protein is CASSAWGNQPQHF. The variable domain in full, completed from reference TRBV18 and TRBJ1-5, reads NAGVMQNPRHLVRRRGQEARLRCSPMKGHSHVYWYRQLPEEGLKFMVYLQKENIIDESGMPKERFSAEFPKEGPSILRIQQVVRGDSAAYFCASSAWGNQPQHFGDGTRLSIL.

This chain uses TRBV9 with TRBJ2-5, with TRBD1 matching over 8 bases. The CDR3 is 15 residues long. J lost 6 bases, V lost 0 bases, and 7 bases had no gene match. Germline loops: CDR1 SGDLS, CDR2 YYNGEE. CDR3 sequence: CASSVEGTGQQTQYF. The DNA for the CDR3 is TGTGCCAGCAGCGTAGAGGGGACAGGACAACAGACCCAGTACTTC.

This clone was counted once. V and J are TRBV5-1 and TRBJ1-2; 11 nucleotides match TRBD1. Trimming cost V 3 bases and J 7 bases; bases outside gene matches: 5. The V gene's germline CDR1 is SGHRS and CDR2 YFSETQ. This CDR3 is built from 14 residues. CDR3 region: CASSSGTGGLGYTF. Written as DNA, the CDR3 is TGCGCCAGCAGCTCCGGGACAGGGGGTCTTGGCTACACCTTC.

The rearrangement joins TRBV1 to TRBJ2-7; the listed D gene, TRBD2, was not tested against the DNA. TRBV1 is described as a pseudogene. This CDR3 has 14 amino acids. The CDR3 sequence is CTSRGDVGCYEQYF. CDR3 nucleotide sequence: TGCACCAGCCGCGGGGACGTTGGGTGCTACGAGCAGTACTTC.

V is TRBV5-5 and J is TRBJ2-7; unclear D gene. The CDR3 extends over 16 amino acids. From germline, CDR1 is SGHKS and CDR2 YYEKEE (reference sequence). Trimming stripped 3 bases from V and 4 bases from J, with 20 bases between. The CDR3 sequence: CASSSGRSSLNYEQYF. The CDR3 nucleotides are TGTGCCAGCAGCTCCGGACGCTCCAGCCTAAATTACGAGCAGTACTTC.

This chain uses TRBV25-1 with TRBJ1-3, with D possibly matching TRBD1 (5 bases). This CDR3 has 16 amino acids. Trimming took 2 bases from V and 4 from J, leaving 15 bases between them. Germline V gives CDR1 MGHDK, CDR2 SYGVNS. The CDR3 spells CASSELGGVIGNTIYF. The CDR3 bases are TGTGCCAGCAGTGAACTAGGAGGGGTAATAGGAAACACCATATATTTT.

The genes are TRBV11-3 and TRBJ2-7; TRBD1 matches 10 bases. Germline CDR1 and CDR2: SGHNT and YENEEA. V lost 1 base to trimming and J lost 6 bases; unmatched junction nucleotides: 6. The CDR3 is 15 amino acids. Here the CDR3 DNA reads TGTGCCAGCAGCTTAGGAGGACAGGGGGGAGGCGAGCAGTACTTC. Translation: CASSLGGQGGGEQYF.

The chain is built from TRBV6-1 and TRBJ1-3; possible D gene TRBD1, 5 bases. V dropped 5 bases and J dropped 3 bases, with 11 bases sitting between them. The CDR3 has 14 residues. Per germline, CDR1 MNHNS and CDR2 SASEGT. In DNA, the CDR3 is TGTGCCAGCAGTCCCCGGGACCTTGGAAACACCATATATTTT. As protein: CASSPRDLGNTIYF.

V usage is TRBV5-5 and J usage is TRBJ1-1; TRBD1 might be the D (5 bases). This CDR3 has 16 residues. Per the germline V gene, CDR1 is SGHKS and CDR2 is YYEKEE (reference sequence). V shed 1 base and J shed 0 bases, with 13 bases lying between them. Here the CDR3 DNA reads TGTGCCAGCAGCTTGTACAGGACGGCTCTGAACACTGAAGCTTTCTTT. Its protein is CASSLYRTALNTEAFF. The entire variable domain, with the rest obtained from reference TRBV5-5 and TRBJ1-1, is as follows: DAGVTQSPTHLIKTRGQQVTLRCSPISGHKSVSWYQQVLGQGPQFIFQYYEKEERGRGNFPDRFSARQFPNYSSELNVNALLLGDSALYLCASSLYRTALNTEAFFGQGTRLTVV.

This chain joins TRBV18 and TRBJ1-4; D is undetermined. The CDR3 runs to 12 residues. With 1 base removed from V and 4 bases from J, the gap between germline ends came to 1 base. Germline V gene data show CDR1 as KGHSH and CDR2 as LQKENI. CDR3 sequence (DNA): TGTGCCAGCTCACCACTTAATGAAAAACTGTTTTTT. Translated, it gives CASSPLNEKLFF. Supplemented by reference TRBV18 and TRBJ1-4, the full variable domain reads NAGVMQNPRHLVRRRGQEARLRCSPMKGHSHVYWYRQLPEEGLKFMVYLQKENIIDESGMPKERFSAEFPKEGPSILRIQQVVRGDSAAYFCASSPLNEKLFFGSGTQLSVL.

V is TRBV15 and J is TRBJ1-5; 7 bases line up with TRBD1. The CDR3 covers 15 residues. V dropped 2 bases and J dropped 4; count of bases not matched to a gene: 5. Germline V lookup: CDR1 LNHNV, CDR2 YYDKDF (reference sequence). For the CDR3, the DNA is TGTGCCACCAGCAGACAGGGGGGCTCGAATCAGCCCCAGCATTTT. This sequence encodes CATSRQGGSNQPQHF.

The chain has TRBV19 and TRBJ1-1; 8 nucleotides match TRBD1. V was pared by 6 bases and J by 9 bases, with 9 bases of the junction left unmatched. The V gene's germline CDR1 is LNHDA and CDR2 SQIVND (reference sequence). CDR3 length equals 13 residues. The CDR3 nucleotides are TGTGCCAGTAGCCGACAGGGGAGGGAGAAAGCTTTCTTT. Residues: CASSRQGREKAFF.

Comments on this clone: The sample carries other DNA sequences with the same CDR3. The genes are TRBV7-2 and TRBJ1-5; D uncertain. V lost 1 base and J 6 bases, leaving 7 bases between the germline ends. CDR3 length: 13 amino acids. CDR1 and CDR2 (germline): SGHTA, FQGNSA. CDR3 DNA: TGTGCCAGCAGCTTAGGGGGTCTTCAGCCCCAGCATTTT. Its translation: CASSLGGLQPQHF.

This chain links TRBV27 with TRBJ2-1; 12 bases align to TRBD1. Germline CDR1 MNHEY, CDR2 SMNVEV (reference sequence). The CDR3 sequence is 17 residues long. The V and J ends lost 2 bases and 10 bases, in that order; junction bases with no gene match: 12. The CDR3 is CASSLTIPGQGAGEQFF. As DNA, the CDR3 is TGTGCCAGCAGTTTAACGATACCGGGACAGGGGGCAGGGGAGCAGTTCTTC.

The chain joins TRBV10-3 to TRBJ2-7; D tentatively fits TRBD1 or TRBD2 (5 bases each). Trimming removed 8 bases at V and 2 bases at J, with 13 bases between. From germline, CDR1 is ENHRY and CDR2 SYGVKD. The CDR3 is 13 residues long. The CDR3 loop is CAIRGGDPYEQYF. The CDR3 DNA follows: TGTGCCATCCGTGGGGGTGATCCCTACGAGCAGTACTTC.

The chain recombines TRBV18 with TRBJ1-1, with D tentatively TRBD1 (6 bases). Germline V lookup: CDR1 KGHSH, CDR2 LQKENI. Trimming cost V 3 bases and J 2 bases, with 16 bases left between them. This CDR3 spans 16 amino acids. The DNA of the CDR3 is TGTGCCAGCTCACCCTCACCTGGGACATTTAACACTGAAGCTTTCTTT. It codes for CASSPSPGTFNTEAFF.

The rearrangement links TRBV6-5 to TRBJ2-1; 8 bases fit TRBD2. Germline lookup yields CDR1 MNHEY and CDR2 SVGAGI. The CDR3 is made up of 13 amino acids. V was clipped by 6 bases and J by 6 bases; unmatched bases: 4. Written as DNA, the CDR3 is TGTGCCAGCAGCCCCGGGGGGGGCAATGAGCAGTTCTTC. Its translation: CASSPGGGNEQFF.

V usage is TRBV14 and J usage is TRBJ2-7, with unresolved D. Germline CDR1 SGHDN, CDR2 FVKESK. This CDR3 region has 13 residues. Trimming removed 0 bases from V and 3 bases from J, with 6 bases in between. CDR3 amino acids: CASSQEWNYEQYF. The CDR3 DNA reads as TGTGCCAGCAGCCAAGAATGGAACTACGAGCAGTACTTC.

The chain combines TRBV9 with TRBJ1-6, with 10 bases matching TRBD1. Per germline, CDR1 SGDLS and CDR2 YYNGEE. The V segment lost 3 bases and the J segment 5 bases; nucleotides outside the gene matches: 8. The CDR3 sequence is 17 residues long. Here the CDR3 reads CASSEGTGARHNSPLHF. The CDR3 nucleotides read TGTGCCAGCAGCGAAGGGACAGGGGCCCGTCATAATTCACCCCTCCACTTT.

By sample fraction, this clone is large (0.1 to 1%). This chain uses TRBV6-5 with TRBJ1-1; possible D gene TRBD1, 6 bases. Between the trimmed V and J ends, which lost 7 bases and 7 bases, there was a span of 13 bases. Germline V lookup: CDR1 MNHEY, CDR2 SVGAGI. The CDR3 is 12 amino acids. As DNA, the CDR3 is TGTGCCAGCACCCGGGGGCAGGGTGAAGCTTTCTTT. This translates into CASTRGQGEAFF.

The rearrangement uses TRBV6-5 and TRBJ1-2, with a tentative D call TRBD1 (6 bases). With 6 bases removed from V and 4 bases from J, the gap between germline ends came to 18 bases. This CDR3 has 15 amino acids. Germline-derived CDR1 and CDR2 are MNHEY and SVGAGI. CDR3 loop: CASRGGQPRGYGYTF. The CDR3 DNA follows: TGTGCCAGCAGAGGAGGACAGCCCCGAGGCTATGGCTACACCTTC.

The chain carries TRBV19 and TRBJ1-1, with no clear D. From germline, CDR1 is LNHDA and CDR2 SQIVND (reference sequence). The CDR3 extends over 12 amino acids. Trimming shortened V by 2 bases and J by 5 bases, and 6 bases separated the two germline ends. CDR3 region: CASSILGTEAFF. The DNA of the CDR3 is TGTGCCAGTAGTATACTGGGGACTGAAGCTTTCTTT.

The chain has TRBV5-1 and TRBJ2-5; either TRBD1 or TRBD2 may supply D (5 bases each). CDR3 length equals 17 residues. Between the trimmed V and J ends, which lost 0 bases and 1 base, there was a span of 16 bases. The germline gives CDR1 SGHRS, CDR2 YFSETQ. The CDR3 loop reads CASSLGRGPAIQETQYF. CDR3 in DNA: TGCGCCAGCAGCTTGGGACGGGGCCCCGCCATCCAAGAGACCCAGTACTTC.

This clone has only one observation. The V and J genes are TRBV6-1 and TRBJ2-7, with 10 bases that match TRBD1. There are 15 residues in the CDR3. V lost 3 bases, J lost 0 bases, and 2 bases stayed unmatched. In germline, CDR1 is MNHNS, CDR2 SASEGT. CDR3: CASSDRTGGSYEQYF. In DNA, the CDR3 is TGTGCCAGCAGTGACCGGACAGGGGGCTCCTACGAGCAGTACTTC.

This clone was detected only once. The CDR3 loop is CASSFGRGRPGPSGNTIYF. CDR3 nucleotide sequence: TGCGCCAGCAGCTTCGGACGGGGGCGCCCCGGACCCTCTGGAAACACCATATATTTT. V is TRBV5-1 and J is TRBJ1-3, with TRBD1 as a possible D gene (6 bases). Germline V lookup: CDR1 SGHRS, CDR2 YFSETQ. This CDR3 contains 19 residues. V was trimmed by 2 bases and J by 0 bases, leaving 21 bases between them.

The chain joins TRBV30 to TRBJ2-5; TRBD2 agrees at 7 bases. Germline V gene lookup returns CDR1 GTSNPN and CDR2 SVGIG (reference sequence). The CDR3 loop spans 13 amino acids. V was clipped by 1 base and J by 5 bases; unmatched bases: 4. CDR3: CAWSGGLRETQYF. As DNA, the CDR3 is TGTGCCTGGAGTGGGGGACTACGGGAGACCCAGTACTTC.

CDR3 region: CASSVEQGLSGNTIYF. The CDR3 region has the DNA TGTGCCAGCAGCGTAGAACAGGGTCTCTCTGGAAACACCATATATTTT. This chain uses TRBV9 with TRBJ1-3, with D tentatively TRBD1 (6 bases). Per the germline V gene, CDR1 is SGDLS and CDR2 is YYNGEE. The CDR3 runs 16 residues. V was cut by 0 bases and J by 0 bases, with 10 bases left in between.

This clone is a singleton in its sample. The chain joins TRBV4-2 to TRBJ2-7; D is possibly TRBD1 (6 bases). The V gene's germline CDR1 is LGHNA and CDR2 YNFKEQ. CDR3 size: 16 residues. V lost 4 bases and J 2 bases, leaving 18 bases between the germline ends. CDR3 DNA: TGTGCCAGCAGCCCACACAGGGACGTTCGGGCCTACGAGCAGTACTTC. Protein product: CASSPHRDVRAYEQYF.

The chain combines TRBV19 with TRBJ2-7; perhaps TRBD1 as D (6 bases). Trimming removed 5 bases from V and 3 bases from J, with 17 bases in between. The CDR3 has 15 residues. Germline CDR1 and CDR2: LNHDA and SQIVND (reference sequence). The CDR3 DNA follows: TGTGCCAGTAGTTCGTCACAGGGCGCCTACTACGAGCAGTACTTC. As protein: CASSSSQGAYYEQYF.

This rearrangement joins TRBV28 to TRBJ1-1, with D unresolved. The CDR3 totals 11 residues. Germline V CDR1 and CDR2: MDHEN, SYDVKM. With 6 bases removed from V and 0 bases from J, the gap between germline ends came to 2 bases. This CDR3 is CASSVNTEAFF. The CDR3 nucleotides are TGTGCCAGCAGCGTGAACACTGAAGCTTTCTTT.

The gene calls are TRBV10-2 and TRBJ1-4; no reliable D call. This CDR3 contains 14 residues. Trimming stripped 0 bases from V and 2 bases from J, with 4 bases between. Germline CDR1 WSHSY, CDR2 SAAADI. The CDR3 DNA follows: TGCGCCAGCAGTGAGTCGCAGACTAATGAAAAACTGTTTTTT. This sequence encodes CASSESQTNEKLFF.

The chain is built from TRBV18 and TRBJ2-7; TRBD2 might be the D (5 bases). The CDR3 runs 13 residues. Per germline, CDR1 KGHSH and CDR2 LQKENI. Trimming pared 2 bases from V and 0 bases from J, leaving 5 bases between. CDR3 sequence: CASSPAGSYEQYF. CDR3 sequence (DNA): TGTGCCAGCTCACCAGCGGGCTCCTACGAGCAGTACTTC.